This T cell receptor (beta chain) emerged from a study of human T cells and chemical hapten exposure. Overall study: Upper-back patches of 0.01% DPC were read at 6 days. Study outcomes and limitations: Versus controls, significantly more large CDR3 similarity clusters arose from expanded TCRs.

The CDR3 runs to 15 residues. Germline CDR1 reads SQVTM; CDR2 reads ANQGSEA. V was clipped by 4 bases and J by 1 base, with 14 bases between them. Time point: patch test 1, 2 weeks after DPC sensitization. Specified treatment: therapeutic diphenylcyclopropenone sensitization with weekly scalp DPC. Of note for this clonotype: What it recognizes is unknown.

MiXCR, run by TCRdb on the RACE reads, gives a single entry per CDR3 protein. The profile shows approximately 79,000 distinct CDR3 sequences, about a tenth of them singletons. V usage is TRBV29-1 and J usage is TRBJ2-1, with a possible D match to TRBD1 (5 bases). This sequence was found in a woman in her fifties or sixties with alopecia areata. Some clones in this sample may be carry-over from other donors' samples. The source was whole blood, collected in connection with sensitization to the hapten diphenylcyclopropenone (DPC). The CDR3 DNA reads TGCAGCGTTGCGGCAGGGTCTTTATCCTACAATGAGCAGTTCTTC. Protein product: CSVAAGSLSYNEQFF.